This passage covers 7 T cell receptor beta chains from one sample sequenced in a study of monozygotic twins with inflammatory bowel disease. TCRdb reprocessed the 5' RACE reads and keeps a single row for each CDR3 protein, giving no DNA. This sample's table reports 150,000 to 200,000 distinct CDR3 sequences. Sequences were obtained from blood. The source of these receptors is a human donor with ulcerative colitis or Crohn's disease, or a healthy co-twin of an affected twin (not recorded which).

This chain uses TRBV6-1 with TRBJ1-4; there is no DNA to check the TCRdb D call of TRBD1. Germline CDR1 MNHNS, CDR2 SASEGT. CDR3 length: 16 residues. The CDR3 spells CASSGGHLTTNEKLFF.

V gene TRBV7-2 combines with J gene TRBJ2-3. Germline assignment: CDR1 SGHTA and CDR2 FQGNSA. CDR3 length: 14 amino acids. CDR3 residues: CASSFEITTDTQYF.

This chain uses TRBV30 with TRBJ2-2. The germline CDR1 and CDR2 sequences are GTSNPN and SVGIG (reference sequence). This CDR3 has 13 amino acids. CDR3 region: CAWSNQNTGELFF. The full variable domain, in which reference TRBV30 and TRBJ2-2 provide the parts outside the CDR3, is SQTIHQWPATLVQPVGSPLSLECTVEGTSNPNLYWYRQAAGRGLQLLFYSVGIGQISSEVPQNLSASRPQDRQFILSSKKLLLSDSGFYLCAWSNQNTGELFFGEGSRLTVL.

The rearrangement joins TRBV20-1 to TRBJ1-2. Germline V CDR1 and CDR2: DFQATT, SNEGSKA (reference sequence). The CDR3 runs to 14 residues. CDR3 sequence: CSARDGTANYGYTF.

The rearrangement uses TRBV29-1 and TRBJ2-1; the TCRdb call, TRBD2, lacks DNA for checking. Germline loops: CDR1 SQVTM, CDR2 ANQGSEA. CDR3 length: 12 amino acids. The CDR3 is CSVGRGFNEQFF.

This CDR3 is CASSKDRYTDTQYF. The chain is built from TRBV11-2 and TRBJ2-3; TCRdb's assignment of TRBD1 cannot be checked, as there is no DNA. The CDR3 covers 14 residues. The germline V gene has CDR1 SGHAT and CDR2 FQNNGV.

This rearrangement joins TRBV5-1 to TRBJ1-2. The length of the CDR3 is 15 residues. The V gene's germline CDR1 is SGHRS and CDR2 YFSETQ. CDR3 protein: CASSLDSAGEGGYTF.